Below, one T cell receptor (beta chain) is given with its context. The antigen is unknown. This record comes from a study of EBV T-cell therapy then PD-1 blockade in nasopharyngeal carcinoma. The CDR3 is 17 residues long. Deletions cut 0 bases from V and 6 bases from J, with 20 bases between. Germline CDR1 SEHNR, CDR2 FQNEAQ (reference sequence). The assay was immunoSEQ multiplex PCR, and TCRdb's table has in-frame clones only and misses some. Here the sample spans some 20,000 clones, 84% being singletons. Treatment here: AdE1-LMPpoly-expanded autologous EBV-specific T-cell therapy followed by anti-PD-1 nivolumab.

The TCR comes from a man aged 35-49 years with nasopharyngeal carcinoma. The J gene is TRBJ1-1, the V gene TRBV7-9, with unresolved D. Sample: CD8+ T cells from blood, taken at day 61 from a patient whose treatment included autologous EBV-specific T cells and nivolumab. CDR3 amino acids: CASSLAKQGPRFAEAFF. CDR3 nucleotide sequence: TGTGCCAGCAGCTTAGCTAAGCAAGGTCCCCGCTTTGCTGAAGCTTTCTTT.